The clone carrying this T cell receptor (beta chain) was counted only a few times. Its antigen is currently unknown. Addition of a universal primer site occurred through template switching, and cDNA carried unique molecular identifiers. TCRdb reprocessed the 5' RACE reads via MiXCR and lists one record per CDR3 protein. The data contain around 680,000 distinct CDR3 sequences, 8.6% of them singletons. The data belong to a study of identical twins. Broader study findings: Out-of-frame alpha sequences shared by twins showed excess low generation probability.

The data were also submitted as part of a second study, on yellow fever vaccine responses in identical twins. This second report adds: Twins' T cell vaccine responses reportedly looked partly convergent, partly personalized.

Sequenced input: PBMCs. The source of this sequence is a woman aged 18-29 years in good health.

The CDR3 is CASSYPGVAKNIQYF. The CDR3 DNA follows: TGTGCCAGCAGTTACCCCGGGGTAGCCAAAAACATTCAGTACTTC. The chain recombines TRBV6-2 or TRBV6-3 with TRBJ2-4; D is possibly TRBD2 (5 bases). CDR1 MNHEY and CDR2 SVGEGT come from the germline V gene. The CDR3 has 15 amino acids. V lost 2 bases and J 0 bases, leaving 8 bases between the germline ends.